This TCR beta chain was sequenced during a study of OX40 agonist ivuxolimab in advanced cancers. Overall study results and limits: CD4+ and CD8+ T cells in blood underwent clonal expansion by week 6 at 0.1 to 3.0 mg/kg.

The repertoire was sequenced with immunoSEQ multiplex PCR; TCRdb's copy has only in-frame clones and lacks some. The sample comprises approximately 100,000 clones, around nine tenths of which are singletons, and 0.7% to 1% rests with the top ten. Germline CDR1 is SGHTS and CDR2 is YDEGEE. V was clipped by 3 bases and J by 6 bases; unmatched bases: 13. The CDR3 extends over 17 amino acids. Autoimmune disease history or systemic immunosuppression led to patient exclusion. Note on this clone: Its antigen is unknown.

This receptor was taken from an adult with an advanced solid tumor such as melanoma, head and neck, liver or kidney cancer. The sequencing used CD4+ or CD8+ T cells sorted from blood, collected in a trial of the OX40 agonist ivuxolimab. The rearrangement uses TRBV5-8 and TRBJ2-2; 8 bases map to TRBD1. The CDR3 DNA follows: TGTGCCAGCAGCTCGGCGGGCTGGACAGGGTCGGCCGGGGAGCTGTTTTTT. It translates to CASSSAGWTGSAGELFF.